This TCR beta chain was recorded in a study of T cell repertoires in cytomegalovirus infection. Background on the study: The authors used CMV epitopes that were HLA-C-restricted (recently identified) and HLA-B-restricted (well studied). Both a matching HLA type and CMV infection were indicated by public TCR beta signatures. Findings of the study overall: HLA-C-restricted CMV-specific TCR beta clonotypes were dominant in the ex vivo response. Accumulated public TCR beta family frequency recognized individuals carrying CMV together with the relevant HLA.

The CDR3 length is 13 residues. Trimming took off 3 bases at V and 0 bases at J, with 3 bases between the two ends. Germline assignment: CDR1 SGHDT and CDR2 YYEEEE. This clonotype was seen only a few times. Antigen unknown. Each CDR3 protein is one row after TCRdb ran MiXCR on the reads. The table shows approximately 340,000 distinct CDR3 sequences, with 25% to 30% occurring only once. The gene calls are TRBV5-6 and TRBJ1-4; the D is unclear. The specimen was cultured PBMCs, collected from culture after CMV antigen stimulation. The TCR originated in a human donor in good health (CMV status not recorded). Some clones in this sample may be carry-over from other donors' samples. The DNA of the CDR3 is TGTGCCAGCAGCTACGCAACTAATGAAAAACTGTTTTTT. Translated, it gives CASSYATNEKLFF.